One sample yielded the 9 T cell receptor beta chains listed below, sequenced in a study of T cell responses to AZD1222 COVID-19 vaccine. Some clones are missing from TCRdb's copy, which holds only in-frame ones; the method was immunoSEQ multiplex PCR. The table lists 140,000 or so clones, more than 70% of them singletons. The sequenced sample was peripheral blood, obtained 28 days after the second AZD1222 dose. The receptors come from an adult who received the AZD1222 COVID-19 vaccine.

This chain connects TRBV7-8 to TRBJ2-3; 8 bases line up with TRBD2. V lost 2 bases to trimming and J lost 5 bases; unmatched junction nucleotides: 18. This CDR3 contains 19 residues. Germline V gene sequence: CDR1 SGHVS, CDR2 FQNEAQ. The CDR3 loop reads CASSLRFWGLGGGRDTQYF. The CDR3 coding sequence is TGTGCCAGCAGCTTACGTTTTTGGGGACTAGGAGGAGGTCGAGATACGCAGTATTTT. Supplemented by reference TRBV7-8 and TRBJ2-3, the full variable domain reads GAGVSQSPRYKVAKRGQDVALRCDPISGHVSLFWYQQALGQGPEFLTYFQNEAQLDKSGLPSDRFFAERPEGSVSTLKIQRTQQEDSAVYLCASSLRFWGLGGGRDTQYFGPGTRLTVL.

V and J are TRBV5-1 and TRBJ2-5; 8 nucleotides line up with TRBD1. Germline-derived CDR1 and CDR2 are SGHRS and YFSETQ. The junction had 6 bases not matched to a gene; V was cut back by 3 bases and J by 5 bases. The length of the CDR3 is 14 residues. CDR3 DNA sequence: TGCGCCAGCAGCTCTCGACAGGGGATCGAGACCCAGTACTTC. Translated, it gives CASSSRQGIETQYF.

A single count supports this clone. The rearrangement uses TRBV5-1 and TRBJ2-5; maybe TRBD1 (6 bases). The germline V gene encodes CDR1 SGHRS and CDR2 YFSETQ. The V and J ends lost 4 bases and 0 bases respectively, with 10 bases between them. The CDR3 runs 14 residues. The CDR3 loop reads CASSNGQHQETQYF. The CDR3 DNA sequence: TGCGCCAGCAGCAACGGACAGCACCAAGAGACCCAGTACTTC.

This clone was picked up one time. This chain uses TRBV25-1 with TRBJ1-3; possibly TRBD1 for D (6 bases). V shed 7 bases and J shed 4 bases, with 11 bases lying between them. This CDR3 spans 13 amino acids. Germline V CDR1 and CDR2: MGHDK, SYGVNS. CDR3 nucleotides: TGTGCCAGCACCGGGGGCTGGGGAAACACCATATATTTT. Translating gives CASTGGWGNTIYF.

The CDR3 DNA reads as TGCAGCACAGTGGGTAATGAGCAGTTCTTC. This sequence encodes CSTVGNEQFF. The chain recombines TRBV20-1 with TRBJ2-1; no clear D. Germline V CDR1 and CDR2: DFQATT, SNEGSKA (reference sequence). The CDR3 spans 10 residues.

This clone was observed a single time. The chain combines TRBV7-8 with TRBJ2-2; no reliable D call. V lost 1 base to trimming and J lost 6 bases, with 9 bases between them. The CDR3 has 14 residues. Per the germline V gene, CDR1 is SGHVS and CDR2 is FQNEAQ. The chain's CDR3 is CASSLVTGPGELFF. As DNA, the CDR3 is TGTGCCAGCAGCTTAGTGACCGGTCCCGGGGAGCTGTTTTTT.

This clone was recorded a few times. V and J are TRBV9 and TRBJ1-2; D is unclear. The CDR3 length is 11 residues. The V end lost 4 bases, the J end lost 12 bases, and 13 bases lay between the germline ends. The germline V gene encodes CDR1 SGDLS and CDR2 YYNGEE. This CDR3 is CASSPRESHTF. For the CDR3, the DNA is TGTGCCAGCAGCCCACGGGAATCGCACACCTTC.

This chain joins TRBV3-1 (or the pseudogene TRBV3-2) and TRBJ1-2; D unclear. V lost 1 base and J 8 bases, leaving 8 bases between the germline ends. Germline V lookup: CDR1 LGHDT, CDR2 YNNKEL (reference sequence). The CDR3 loop spans 12 amino acids. This CDR3 is CASSQGVGGYTF. CDR3 in DNA: TGTGCCAGCAGCCAAGGGGTAGGGGGCTACACCTTC.

This chain connects TRBV11-3 to TRBJ2-1; TRBD1 agrees at 9 bases. CDR3 length equals 14 residues. The ends lost 4 bases at V and 6 bases at J; junction bases unmatched: 4. CDR1 SGHNT and CDR2 YENEEA come from the germline V gene. In nucleotides, the CDR3 is TGTGCCAGCAGCTCGGGACAGGGTAGCAATGAGCAGTTCTTC. This codes for CASSSGQGSNEQFF.